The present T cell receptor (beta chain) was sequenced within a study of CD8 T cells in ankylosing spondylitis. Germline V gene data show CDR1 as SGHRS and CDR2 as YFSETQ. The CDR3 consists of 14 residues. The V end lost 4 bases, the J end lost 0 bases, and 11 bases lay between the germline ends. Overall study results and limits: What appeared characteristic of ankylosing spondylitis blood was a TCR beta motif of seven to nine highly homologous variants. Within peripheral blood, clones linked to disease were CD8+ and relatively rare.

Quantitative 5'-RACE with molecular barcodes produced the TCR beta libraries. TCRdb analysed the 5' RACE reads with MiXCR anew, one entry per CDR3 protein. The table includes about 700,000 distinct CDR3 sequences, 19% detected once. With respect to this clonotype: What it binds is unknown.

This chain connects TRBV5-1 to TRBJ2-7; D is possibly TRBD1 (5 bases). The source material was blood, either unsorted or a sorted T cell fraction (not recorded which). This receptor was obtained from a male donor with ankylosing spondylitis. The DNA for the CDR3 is TGCGCCAGCAGCCTAACCGACAGCTCCTACGAGCAGTACTTC. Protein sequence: CASSLTDSSYEQYF.